This T cell receptor beta chain was sequenced during a study of shared clonotypes between healthy human individuals (dated by TCRdb to 2019 to 2021). Notes on the research overall: The cohort comprised a couple of women and three men aged 18 to 49 years. To estimate repertoire size and how much clonotype sharing occurs between individuals, the study deeply sequenced the blood TCR repertoires of 4 to 6 healthy adults. Different laboratories and diverse techniques were used to prepare libraries and sequence TCR repertoires, to increase sequencing depth and limit assay-specific biases. For each donor, three plates each were used for CD4 naive and CD4 memory, two plates were used for CD8 naive, and one plate was used for CD8 memory. Between about 0.94 and 8.9 billion PBMCs per donor were obtained by leukapheresis.

In regard to this clone: Which antigen it targets is not known. One base away there is no much larger clone; base qualities are not given.

Using the deep immunoSEQ assay, TCR CDR3 regions were amplified from genomic DNA by multiplex PCR. Extracted genomic DNA from each cell subset was distributed evenly across all wells of several immunoSEQ 96-well plates, and each plate was treated as a replicate. Each replicate PCR for sorted subsets received around 200 ng genomic DNA, equal to tens of thousands of T cell genomes. Purified libraries were measured with a Qubit 3.0 fluorometer, size-checked on a Bioanalyzer 2100, and measured again with the KAPA Library Quantification kit. Every immunoSEQ 96-well plate was sequenced on a dedicated single-read 150-cycle Illumina NextSeq 550 flow cell. The source study handled its data this way. Because the immunoSEQ output held only junctional sequences and lacked quality scores, the filtering could not match the filtering applied to full-length reads. Sequences were annotated with PyIR, a Python wrapper for IgBLAST v1.9, using IMGT germline references to assign V/J genes and CDR3. Reads were filtered out if the reads had weak V/J assignments (E-value above 1e-6), no CDR3, stop codons, out-of-frame junctions, or ambiguous translated residues. V3J clonotypes were defined as sequences sharing an identical inferred V gene, J gene, and CDR3 amino acid sequence. The percentage overlap between two repertoires was calculated by dividing the number of shared unique clonotypes by the size of the smaller repertoire. Three approaches were used to assess repertoire richness: RTK rarefaction, the Chao1 estimator, and Recon v2.1 estimates of unobserved clonotypes. Generation probabilities were computed with OLGA for all TCRbeta clonotypes obtained by the gDNA method from a handful of donors. TCRdb carries this immuneACCESS record with in-frame sequences only. Its versions omit some clonotypes, under half of them owing to an unresolved V gene in the studies checked, with the rest unexplained. Clone size and V and J calls were adopted from that table, with D and trimming inferred from the DNA. This sample is represented by 2 million or so clones; 95% of them were singletons. The ten largest account for 0.13% of the sample.

Overall results and qualifications from the work: Sampling was limited to blood, and TCR repertoires in tissue likely differ from TCR repertoires in blood. Compared with non-shared clonotypes, the clonotypes found in all four sorted-subset donors had higher generation probabilities. Sharing across a handful of donors was observed for around 5% of naive CD4, 3.5% of naive CD8, roughly 2.4% of memory CD4, and around 0.4% of memory CD8 clonotypes. Incomplete sequencing was indicated by rarefaction of sorted-subset datasets, despite the large sequencing depth. Because the study included a small number of donors, the genetic and exposure-history diversity represented was limited. Based on pairwise subsampling, the degree of clonotype sharing among donors was expected to be affected by sequencing depth. Naive subsets generally had larger estimated clonotype richness than memory subsets did.

The donors were healthy, HIV-negative adults with no recently reported acute infections or vaccinations. Every donor was a Caucasian adult living in Nashville, Tennessee, USA. CD4+ T cells were enriched by magnetic negative selection; naive cells were then positively selected on CD45RA, and the negative fraction formed the memory subset. Blood was collected by leukapheresis, and PBMCs were isolated by Ficoll-Histopaque density gradient centrifugation and then cryopreserved in liquid nitrogen vapor phase. Analytical flow cytometry was used to check the purity and quantity of each magnetically sorted T cell population. Genomic DNA was isolated from every sorted fraction and measured by UV absorbance on a Nanodrop 2000c. Taken from the germline V gene (reference sequence), the CDR1 and CDR2 loops are MNHEY and SMNVEV. At the junction V is shortened by 6 bases and J by 6 bases, with 8 bases in between. The CDR3 holds 11 amino acids from the cysteine to the phenylalanine. The retained sequence is limited to the CDR3, 33 bases, with the frame set at the first base.

The sample was naive CD4+ T cells sorted from blood. The cell subset or site tag for this specimen amounts to: CD45RA+ positively selected. This receptor was obtained from a man aged 18 to 30 in good health. The chain is encoded by TRBV27 joined to TRBJ1-1; a weak D assignment points to TRBD1 (5 bases agree). The DNA is as follows: TGTGCCAGCAGAGGGACCTCTGAAGCTTTCTTT. Its protein is CASRGTSEAFF.